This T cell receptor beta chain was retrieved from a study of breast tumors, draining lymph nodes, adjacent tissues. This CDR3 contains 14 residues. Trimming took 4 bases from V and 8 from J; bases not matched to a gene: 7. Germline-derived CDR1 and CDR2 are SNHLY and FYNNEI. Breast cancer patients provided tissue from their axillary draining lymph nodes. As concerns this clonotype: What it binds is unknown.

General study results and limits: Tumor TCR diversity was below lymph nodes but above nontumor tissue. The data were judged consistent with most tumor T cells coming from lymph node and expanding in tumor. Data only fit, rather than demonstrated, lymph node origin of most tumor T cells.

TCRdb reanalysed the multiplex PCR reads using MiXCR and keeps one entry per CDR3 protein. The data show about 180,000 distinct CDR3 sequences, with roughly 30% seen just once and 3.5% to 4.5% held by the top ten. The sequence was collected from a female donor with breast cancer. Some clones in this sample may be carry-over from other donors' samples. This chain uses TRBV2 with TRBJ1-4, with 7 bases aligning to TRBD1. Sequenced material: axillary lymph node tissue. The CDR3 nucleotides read TGTGCCAGCAGTGCGGGAGGGGGCAGCGAAAAACTGTTTTTT. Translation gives CASSAGGGSEKLFF.